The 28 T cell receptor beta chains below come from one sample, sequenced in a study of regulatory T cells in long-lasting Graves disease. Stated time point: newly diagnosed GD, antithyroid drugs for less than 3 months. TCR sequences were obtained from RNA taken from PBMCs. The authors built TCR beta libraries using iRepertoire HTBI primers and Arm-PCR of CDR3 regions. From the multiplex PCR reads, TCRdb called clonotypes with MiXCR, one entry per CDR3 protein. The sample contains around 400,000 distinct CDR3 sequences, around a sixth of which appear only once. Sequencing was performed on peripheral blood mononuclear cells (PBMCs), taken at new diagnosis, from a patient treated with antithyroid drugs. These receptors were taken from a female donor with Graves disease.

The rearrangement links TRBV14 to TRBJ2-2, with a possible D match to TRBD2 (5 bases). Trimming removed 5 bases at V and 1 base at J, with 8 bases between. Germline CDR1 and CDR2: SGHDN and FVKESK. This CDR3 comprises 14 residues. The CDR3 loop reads CASSLSGNTGELFF. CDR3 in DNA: TGTGCCAGCAGCTTGAGCGGGAACACCGGGGAGCTGTTTTTT. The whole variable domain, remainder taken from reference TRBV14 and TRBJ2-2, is EAGVTQFPSHSVIEKGQTVTLRCDPISGHDNLYWYRRVMGKEIKFLLHFVKESKQDESGMPNNRFLAERTGGTYSTLKVQPAELEDSGVYFCASSLSGNTGELFFGEGSRLTVL.

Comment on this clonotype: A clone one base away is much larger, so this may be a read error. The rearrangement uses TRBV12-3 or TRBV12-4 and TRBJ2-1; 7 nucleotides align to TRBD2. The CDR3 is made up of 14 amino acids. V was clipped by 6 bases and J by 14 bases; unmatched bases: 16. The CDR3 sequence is CASSPTRGSEKEFF. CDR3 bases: TGTGCCAGCAGCCCGACTCGCGGGAGTGAAAAAGAGTTCTTC.

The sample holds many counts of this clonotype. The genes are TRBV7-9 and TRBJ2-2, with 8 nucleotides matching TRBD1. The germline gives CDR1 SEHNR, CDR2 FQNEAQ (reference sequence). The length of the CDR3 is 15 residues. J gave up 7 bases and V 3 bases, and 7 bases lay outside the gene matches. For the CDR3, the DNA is TGTGCCAGCAGCTTGGACAGGGAGTTCTTCGGGGAGCTGTTTTTT. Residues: CASSLDREFFGELFF.

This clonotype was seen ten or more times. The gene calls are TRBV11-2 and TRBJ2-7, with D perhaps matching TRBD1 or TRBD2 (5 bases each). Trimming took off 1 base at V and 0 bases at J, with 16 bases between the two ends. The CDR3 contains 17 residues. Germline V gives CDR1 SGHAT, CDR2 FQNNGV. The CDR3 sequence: CASSLGRDVPSSYEQYF. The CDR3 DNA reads TGTGCCAGCAGCTTAGGTCGGGACGTCCCCAGCTCCTACGAGCAGTACTTC.

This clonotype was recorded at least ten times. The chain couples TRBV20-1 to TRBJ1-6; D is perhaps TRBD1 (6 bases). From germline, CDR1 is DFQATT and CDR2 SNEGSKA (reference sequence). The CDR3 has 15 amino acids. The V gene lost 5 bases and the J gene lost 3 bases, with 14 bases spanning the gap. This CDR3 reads CSAPLDRSYNSPLHF. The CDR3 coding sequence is TGCAGTGCTCCTCTGGACAGAAGCTATAATTCACCCCTCCACTTT.

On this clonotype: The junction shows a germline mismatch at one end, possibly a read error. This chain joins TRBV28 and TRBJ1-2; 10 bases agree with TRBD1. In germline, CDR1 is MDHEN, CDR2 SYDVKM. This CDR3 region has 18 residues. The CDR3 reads CGSTLLPGQGTSSCGYTF. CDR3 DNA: TGTGGCAGCACCCTCTTGCCGGGACAGGGGACCTCAAGTTGTGGCTACACCTTC.

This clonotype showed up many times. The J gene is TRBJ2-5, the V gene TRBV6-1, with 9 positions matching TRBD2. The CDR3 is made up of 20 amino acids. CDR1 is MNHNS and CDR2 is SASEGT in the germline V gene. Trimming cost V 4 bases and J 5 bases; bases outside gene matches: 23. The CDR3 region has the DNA TGTGCCAGCAGTGGGTTCCGCGGGGGGGACCTCATACAGGTTTGGGAGACCCAGTACTTC. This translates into CASSGFRGGDLIQVWETQYF.

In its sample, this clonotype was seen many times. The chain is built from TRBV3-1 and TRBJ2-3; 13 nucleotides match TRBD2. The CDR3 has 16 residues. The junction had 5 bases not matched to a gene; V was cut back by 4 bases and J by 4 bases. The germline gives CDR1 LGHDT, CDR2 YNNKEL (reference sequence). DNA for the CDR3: TGTGCCAGCAGCCCAGGGACTAGCGGGATGTCAGATACGCAGTATTTT. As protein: CASSPGTSGMSDTQYF.

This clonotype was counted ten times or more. The CDR3 DNA reads as TGTGCCACCAGTGATCTTAGAGCAGGGTTGTTTACCGGGGAGCTGTTTTTT. This encodes CATSDLRAGLFTGELFF. The chain recombines TRBV24-1 with TRBJ2-2, with D possibly matching TRBD1 (5 bases). The CDR3 spans 17 residues. Per the germline V gene, CDR1 is KGHDR and CDR2 is SFDVKD. The V end was cut by 3 bases, the J end by 5 bases, with 18 bases between.

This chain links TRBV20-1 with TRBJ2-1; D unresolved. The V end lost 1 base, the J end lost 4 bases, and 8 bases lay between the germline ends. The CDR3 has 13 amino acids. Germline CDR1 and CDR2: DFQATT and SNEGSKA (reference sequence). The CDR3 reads CSARVPLYNEQFF. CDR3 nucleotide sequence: TGCAGTGCTAGAGTGCCTTTGTACAATGAGCAGTTCTTC.

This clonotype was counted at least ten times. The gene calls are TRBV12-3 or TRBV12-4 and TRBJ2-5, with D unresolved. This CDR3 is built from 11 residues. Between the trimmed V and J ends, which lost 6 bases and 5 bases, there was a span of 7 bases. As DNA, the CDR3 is TGTGCCAGCAGCCCCTTGGAGACCCAGTACTTC. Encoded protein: CASSPLETQYF.

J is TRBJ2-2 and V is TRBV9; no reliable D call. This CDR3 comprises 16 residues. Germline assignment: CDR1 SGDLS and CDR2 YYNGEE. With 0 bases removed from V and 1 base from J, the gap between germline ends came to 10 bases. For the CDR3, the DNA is TGTGCCAGCAGCGTAGGTCCATCAATGAACACCGGGGAGCTGTTTTTT. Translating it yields CASSVGPSMNTGELFF.

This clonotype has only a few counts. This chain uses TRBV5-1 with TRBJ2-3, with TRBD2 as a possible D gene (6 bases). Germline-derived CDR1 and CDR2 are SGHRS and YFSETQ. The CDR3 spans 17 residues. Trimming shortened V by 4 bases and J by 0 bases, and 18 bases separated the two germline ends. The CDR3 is CASSLNPGGTSTDTQYF. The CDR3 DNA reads TGCGCCAGCAGCCTCAATCCCGGCGGGACGAGCACAGATACGCAGTATTTT.

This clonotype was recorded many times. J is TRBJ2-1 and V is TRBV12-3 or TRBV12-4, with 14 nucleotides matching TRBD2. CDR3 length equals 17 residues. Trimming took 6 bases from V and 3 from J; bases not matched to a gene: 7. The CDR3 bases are TGTGCCAGCAGCTCCGGGACTAGCGGGAGTAACTACAATGAGCAGTTCTTC. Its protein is CASSSGTSGSNYNEQFF.

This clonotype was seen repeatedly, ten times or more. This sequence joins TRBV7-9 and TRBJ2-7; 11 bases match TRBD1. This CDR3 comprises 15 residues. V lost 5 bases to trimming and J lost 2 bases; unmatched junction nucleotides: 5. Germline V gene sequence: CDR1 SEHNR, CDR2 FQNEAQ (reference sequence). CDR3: CASSTDRGPTYEQYF. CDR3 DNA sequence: TGTGCCAGCAGCACGGACAGGGGGCCAACCTACGAGCAGTACTTC.

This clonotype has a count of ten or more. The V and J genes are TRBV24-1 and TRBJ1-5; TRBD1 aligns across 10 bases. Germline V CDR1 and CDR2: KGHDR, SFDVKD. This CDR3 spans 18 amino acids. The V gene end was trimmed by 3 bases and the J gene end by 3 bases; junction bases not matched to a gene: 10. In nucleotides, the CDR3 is TGTGCCACCAGTGATCGGGACAGGGGCACACAGTTCAATCAGCCCCAGCATTTT. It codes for CATSDRDRGTQFNQPQHF.

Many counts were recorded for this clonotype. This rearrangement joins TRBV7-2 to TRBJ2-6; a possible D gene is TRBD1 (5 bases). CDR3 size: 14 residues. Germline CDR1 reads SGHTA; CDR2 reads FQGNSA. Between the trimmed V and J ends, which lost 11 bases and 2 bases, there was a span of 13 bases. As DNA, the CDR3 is TGTGCCTGGGGCCATTCCACTGGGGCCAACGTCCTGACTTTC. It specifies CAWGHSTGANVLTF.

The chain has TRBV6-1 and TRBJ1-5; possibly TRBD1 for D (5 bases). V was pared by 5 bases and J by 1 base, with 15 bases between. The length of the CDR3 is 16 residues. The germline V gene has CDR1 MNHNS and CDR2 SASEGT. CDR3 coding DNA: TGTGCCAGCAGTCTCAGGGTGGGGCCCAGCAATCAGCCCCAGCATTTT. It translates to CASSLRVGPSNQPQHF.

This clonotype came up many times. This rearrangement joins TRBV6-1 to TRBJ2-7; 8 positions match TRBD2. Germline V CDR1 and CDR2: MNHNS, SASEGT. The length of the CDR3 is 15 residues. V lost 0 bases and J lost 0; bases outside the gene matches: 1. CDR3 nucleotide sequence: TGTGCCAGCAGTGAAGCGCTAGCGGGCTCCTACGAGCAGTACTTC. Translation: CASSEALAGSYEQYF.

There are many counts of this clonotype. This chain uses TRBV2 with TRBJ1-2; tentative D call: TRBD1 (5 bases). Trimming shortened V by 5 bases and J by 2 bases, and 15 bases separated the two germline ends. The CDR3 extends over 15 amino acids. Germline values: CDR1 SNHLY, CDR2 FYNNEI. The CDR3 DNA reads TGTGCCAGCAGTCGGGGGTGGGGATCGAACTATGGCTACACCTTC. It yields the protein CASSRGWGSNYGYTF.

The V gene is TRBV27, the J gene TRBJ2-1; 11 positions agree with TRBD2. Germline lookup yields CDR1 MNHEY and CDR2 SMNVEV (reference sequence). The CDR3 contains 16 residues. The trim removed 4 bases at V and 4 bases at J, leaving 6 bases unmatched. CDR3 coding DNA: TGTGCCAGCAGTTCGCCACTAGCGGGAGTTTACAATGAGCAGTTCTTC. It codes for CASSSPLAGVYNEQFF.

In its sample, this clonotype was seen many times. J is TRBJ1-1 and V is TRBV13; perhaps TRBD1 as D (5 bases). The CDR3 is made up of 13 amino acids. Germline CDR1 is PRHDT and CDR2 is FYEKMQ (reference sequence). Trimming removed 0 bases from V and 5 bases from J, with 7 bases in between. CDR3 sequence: CASSLGDTTEAFF. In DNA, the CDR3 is TGTGCCAGCAGCTTAGGGGACACGACTGAAGCTTTCTTT.

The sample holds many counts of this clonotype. DNA for the CDR3: TGCGCCAGCAAGGACAGGGGGCTTAGCAATGAGCAGTTCTTC. Translated: CASKDRGLSNEQFF. This rearrangement joins TRBV5-1 to TRBJ2-1; 11 bases are a match to TRBD1. The CDR3 totals 14 residues. Unmatched junction bases numbered 5, after V lost 6 bases and J lost 6 bases. CDR1 SGHRS and CDR2 YFSETQ come from the germline V gene.

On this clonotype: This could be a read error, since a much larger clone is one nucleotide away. The CDR3 is CSAEVGDYGYTF. The CDR3 coding sequence is TGCAGTGCTGAAGTGGGTGACTATGGCTACACCTTC. The rearrangement links TRBV20-1 to TRBJ1-2, with D unresolved. From germline, CDR1 is DFQATT and CDR2 SNEGSKA (reference sequence). The CDR3 covers 12 residues. The V and J ends lost 5 bases and 3 bases respectively, with 10 bases between them.

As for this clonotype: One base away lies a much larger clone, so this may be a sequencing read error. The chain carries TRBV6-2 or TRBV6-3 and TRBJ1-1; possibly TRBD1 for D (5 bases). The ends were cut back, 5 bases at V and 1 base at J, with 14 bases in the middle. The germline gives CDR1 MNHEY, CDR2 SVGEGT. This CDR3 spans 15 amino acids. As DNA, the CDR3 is TGTGCCAGCAGTGAAGTGGGGCAGTGGAACACTGAAGCTTTCTTT. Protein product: CASSEVGQWNTEAFF.

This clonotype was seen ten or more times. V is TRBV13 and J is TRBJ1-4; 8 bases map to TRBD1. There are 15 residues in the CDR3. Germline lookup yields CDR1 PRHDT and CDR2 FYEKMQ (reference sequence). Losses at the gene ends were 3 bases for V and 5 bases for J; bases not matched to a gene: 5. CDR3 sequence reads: CASSFDRGLNEKLFF. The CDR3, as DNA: TGTGCCAGCAGCTTTGACAGGGGCCTAAATGAAAAACTGTTTTTT.

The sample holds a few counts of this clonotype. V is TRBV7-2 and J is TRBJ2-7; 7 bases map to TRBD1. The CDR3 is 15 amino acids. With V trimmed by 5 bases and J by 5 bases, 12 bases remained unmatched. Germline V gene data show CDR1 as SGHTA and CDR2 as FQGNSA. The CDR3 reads CASSRDRVLFHEQYF. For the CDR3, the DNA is TGTGCCAGCAGCCGAGACAGGGTTCTTTTTCACGAGCAGTACTTC.

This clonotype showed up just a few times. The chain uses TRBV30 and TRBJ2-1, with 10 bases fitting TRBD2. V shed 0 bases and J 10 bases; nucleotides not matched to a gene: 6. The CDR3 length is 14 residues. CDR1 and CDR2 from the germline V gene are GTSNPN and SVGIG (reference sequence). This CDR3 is CAWSVRFSGGEQFF. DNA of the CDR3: TGTGCCTGGAGTGTTCGATTTAGCGGGGGGGAGCAGTTCTTC.